This TCR beta chain was found in a study of blood T cell repertoires in COVID-19. The overall study: Both acute and convalescent COVID-19 samples were obtained from the United States, Italy and Spain. T cells, B-cell-depleted T cells, or PBMCs supplied cDNA or gDNA.

As originally analysed: The assay estimated nucleated cells by amplifying reference gene primers. The method was immunoSEQ multiplex PCR; TCRdb's version includes in-frame clones alone and lacks a portion of them. V, J and clone size are those of that table, while D and trimming were read from the DNA. The sample records roughly 200,000 clones, about 88% being singletons. The CDR3 sequence is 17 residues long. V was cut by 4 bases and J by 6 bases, with 20 bases left in between. Germline CDR1 KGHDR, CDR2 SFDVKD. Seattle patients were enrolled while actively infected and followed longitudinally. The sequencing input was peripheral blood. This TCR derives from a woman aged 50 to 60 with COVID-19, enrolled during active disease. The V gene is TRBV24-1, the J gene TRBJ2-2, with D perhaps matching TRBD2 (6 bases). CDR3 residues: CATSEGGAQSSPGELFF. In nucleotides, the CDR3 is TGTGCCACCAGTGAGGGGGGAGCGCAGTCAAGTCCCGGGGAGCTGTTTTTT.